Listed here are 21 T cell receptor beta chains from one sample, sequenced in a study of cytomegalovirus exposure and HLA in healthy donors. The primer mix had 60 Vbeta and 13 Jbeta primers. TCRdb's table, derived via immunoSEQ multiplex PCR, lists solely in-frame clones and lacks some. The sample lists around 150,000 clones; more than 75% were seen once. Input material: PBMCs. The origin of the receptors is a male donor in good health and CMV-seronegative.

This clone was counted once. CDR3 nucleotides: TGTGCCAGCAGCTTAGTAGCTAACTATGGCTACACCTTC. It is translated as CASSLVANYGYTF. The V gene is TRBV7-9, the J gene TRBJ1-2; no clear D. Trimming shortened V by 1 base and J by 0 bases, and 3 bases separated the two germline ends. Germline V CDR1 and CDR2: SEHNR, FQNEAQ (reference sequence). CDR3 length: 13 residues.

V is TRBV5-1 and J is TRBJ1-2, with 8 bases that match TRBD1. With V trimmed by 7 bases and J by 1 base, 6 bases remained unmatched. CDR1 and CDR2 (germline): SGHRS, YFSETQ. This CDR3 is built from 14 residues. The CDR3 loop is CASGSGGFNYGYTF. The CDR3 region has the DNA TGCGCCAGCGGCTCAGGGGGCTTTAACTATGGCTACACCTTC.

The chain couples TRBV19 to TRBJ2-1; weak D call: TRBD2 (5 bases). The CDR3 is 16 residues long. CDR1 LNHDA and CDR2 SQIVND come from the germline V gene (reference sequence). V lost 6 bases, J lost 1 base, and 16 bases lay in between. CDR3 sequence: CASSTRGRPSYNEQFF. The CDR3 DNA sequence: TGTGCCAGTAGCACCAGAGGGAGACCTTCCTACAATGAGCAGTTCTTC. Together with reference TRBV19 and TRBJ2-1, the CDR3 gives the full variable domain: DGGITQSPKYLFRKEGQNVTLSCEQNLNHDAMYWYRQDPGQGLRLIYYSQIVNDFQKGDIAEGYSVSREKKESFPLTVTSAQKNPTAFYLCASSTRGRPSYNEQFFGPGTRLTVL.

The J gene is TRBJ2-3, the V gene TRBV7-9, with a weak D call TRBD1 (5 bases). The germline V and J ends were trimmed by 5 bases and 2 bases, with 11 bases remaining between them. The CDR3 covers 14 residues. Germline lookup yields CDR1 SEHNR and CDR2 FQNEAQ (reference sequence). The CDR3 sequence: CASSGTGNTDTQYF. The CDR3 nucleotides are TGTGCCAGCAGCGGCACAGGCAACACAGATACGCAGTATTTT.

The chain links TRBV28 to TRBJ1-5; D is perhaps TRBD1 (6 bases). The length of the CDR3 is 17 residues. The germline CDR1 and CDR2 sequences are MDHEN and SYDVKM. The V gene lost 6 bases and the J gene lost 1 base, with 19 bases spanning the gap. The CDR3 DNA reads TGTGCCAGCAGCCCCCCCGGGACACAAAAGAGCAATCAGCCCCAGCATTTT. Translation gives CASSPPGTQKSNQPQHF. Combining the CDR3 with reference TRBV28 and TRBJ1-5 gives the whole variable domain DVKVTQSSRYLVKRTGEKVFLECVQDMDHENMFWYRQDPGLGLRLIYFSYDVKMKEKGDIPEGYSVSREKKERFSLILESASTNQTSMYLCASSPPGTQKSNQPQHFGDGTRLSIL.

The rearrangement joins TRBV28 to TRBJ1-1; D gene ambiguous. The V end lost 6 bases, the J end lost 11 bases, and 16 bases lay between the germline ends. In germline, CDR1 is MDHEN, CDR2 SYDVKM. This CDR3 has 12 residues. The CDR3 nucleotides are TGTGCCAGCAGCCCGAGGCCCTCCGCGGCTTTCTTT. Translation: CASSPRPSAAFF.

The chain joins TRBV6-5 to TRBJ1-1; 10 nucleotides agree with TRBD1. The ends lost 6 bases at V and 0 bases at J; junction bases unmatched: 1. The CDR3 is 14 residues long. Germline CDR1 MNHEY, CDR2 SVGAGI. The CDR3 here is CASRDRGLNTEAFF. CDR3 in DNA: TGTGCCAGCAGGGACAGGGGGTTGAACACTGAAGCTTTCTTT.

V is TRBV10-3 and J is TRBJ1-2; 8 bases are a match to TRBD1. Trimming took 4 bases from V and 3 from J; bases not matched to a gene: 10. CDR1 is ENHRY and CDR2 is SYGVKD in the germline V gene. The CDR3 covers 16 residues. This chain's CDR3 is CAISGGQGGRDYGYTF. CDR3 DNA: TGTGCCATCAGTGGCGGACAGGGCGGTAGAGACTATGGCTACACCTTC.

The chain has TRBV18 and TRBJ1-1; 9 positions agree with TRBD1. Germline V gene sequence: CDR1 KGHSH, CDR2 LQKENI. The CDR3 runs 14 residues. Germline trimming cut 4 bases from V and 4 bases from J; bases unmatched to any gene: 4. CDR3 sequence (DNA): TGTGCCAGCTCACGGGACAGGGTAACCACTGAAGCTTTCTTT. Amino acids: CASSRDRVTTEAFF.

The rearrangement links TRBV27 to TRBJ1-2, with unresolved D. The germline CDR1 and CDR2 sequences are MNHEY and SMNVEV (reference sequence). The V and J ends lost 8 bases and 1 base respectively, with 14 bases between them. This CDR3 is 14 amino acids long. The CDR3 DNA is TGTGCCAGCGCCCCGGGAATCCTTAACTATGGCTACACCTTC. It codes for CASAPGILNYGYTF.

This chain uses TRBV7-9 with TRBJ1-2, with 9 bases that match TRBD1. Losses at the gene ends were 4 bases for V and 8 bases for J; bases not matched to a gene: 5. Germline loops: CDR1 SEHNR, CDR2 FQNEAQ (reference sequence). This CDR3 has 13 residues. The CDR3 sequence is CASSYGTGRGYTF. The CDR3 DNA follows: TGTGCCAGCAGCTACGGGACAGGGAGAGGCTACACCTTC. Full variable domain (outside the CDR3, taken from reference TRBV7-9 and TRBJ1-2): DTGVSQNPRHKITKRGQNVTFRCDPISEHNRLYWYRQTLGQGPEFLTYFQNEAQLEKSRLLSDRFSAERPKGSFSTLEIQRTEQGDSAMYLCASSYGTGRGYTFGSGTRLTVV.

This chain uses TRBV6-1 with TRBJ1-1; a weak D match, TRBD1 (6 bases). This CDR3 region has 14 residues. Germline V lookup: CDR1 MNHNS, CDR2 SASEGT. Trimming took off 5 bases at V and 1 base at J, with 11 bases between the two ends. CDR3 coding DNA: TGTGCCAGCAGTCAGGACAGCGGGAACACTGAAGCTTTCTTT. Protein product: CASSQDSGNTEAFF.

This clone turned up a few times. The gene calls are TRBV19 and TRBJ1-2, with 7 bases identical to TRBD1. There are 14 residues in the CDR3. Germline V gene lookup returns CDR1 LNHDA and CDR2 SQIVND (reference sequence). Losses at the gene ends were 4 bases for V and 4 bases for J; bases not matched to a gene: 6. The CDR3 loop reads CASSTRDSLYGYTF. DNA of the CDR3: TGTGCCAGTAGTACCCGGGACAGTCTCTATGGCTACACCTTC.

This clone occurred a few times. This rearrangement joins TRBV7-3 to TRBJ2-6; no clear D gene. CDR1 SGHTA and CDR2 FQGTGA come from the germline V gene. This CDR3 has 15 amino acids. Trimming took off 2 bases at V and 4 bases at J, with 9 bases between the two ends. The CDR3 DNA follows: TGTGCCAGCAGCTTAGGAGACCCCGGGGCCAACGTCCTGACTTTC. This codes for CASSLGDPGANVLTF.

This clone was seen only once. V is TRBV5-1 and J is TRBJ2-3, with 13 bases identical to TRBD2. CDR1 and CDR2 from the germline V gene are SGHRS and YFSETQ. J lost 3 bases, V lost 2 bases, and 3 bases had no gene match. CDR3 size: 16 residues. The CDR3 nucleotides are TGCGCCAGCAGCTTCCGGACTAGCGGGGGAACAGATACGCAGTATTTT. It yields the protein CASSFRTSGGTDTQYF.

J is TRBJ1-3 and V is TRBV4-3; 8 bases map to TRBD1. The CDR3 totals 15 residues. The J segment lost 4 bases and the V segment lost 4 bases, leaving 6 bases of the junction unmatched. The germline gives CDR1 LGHNA, CDR2 YSLEER. CDR3 DNA: TGCGCCAGCAGCCTCAGACAGGGGACAGGAAACACCATATATTTT. It specifies CASSLRQGTGNTIYF.

V gene TRBV10-3 combines with J gene TRBJ1-1; TRBD1 is a possible D gene (6 bases). There are 14 residues in the CDR3. The germline V gene encodes CDR1 ENHRY and CDR2 SYGVKD. The V end was cut by 10 bases, the J end by 6 bases, with 21 bases between. The CDR3 loop reads CATQSDRVISEAFF. CDR3 nucleotide sequence: TGTGCCACCCAGTCGGACAGAGTGATATCTGAAGCTTTCTTT.

This chain joins TRBV15 and TRBJ2-1; 7 nucleotides align to TRBD2. The germline CDR1 and CDR2 sequences are LNHNV and YYDKDF (reference sequence). After removal of 5 bases from V and 10 bases from J, the junction contained 8 bases not matched to a gene. CDR3 length: 13 amino acids. The CDR3 protein is CATSPLKLAEQFF. As DNA, the CDR3 is TGTGCCACCAGCCCACTGAAACTAGCGGAGCAGTTCTTC.

This chain uses TRBV28 with TRBJ1-2, with unresolved D. Trimming removed 4 bases at V and 8 bases at J, with 11 bases between. This CDR3 is 12 amino acids long. Germline values: CDR1 MDHEN, CDR2 SYDVKM. The CDR3 bases are TGTGCCAGCAGTTCTGGGGAGTCCGGCTACACCTTC. This gives the protein CASSSGESGYTF.

This chain connects TRBV27 to TRBJ2-3, with D possibly TRBD1 on 6 matching bases. V was clipped by 3 bases and J by 4 bases, with 14 bases between them. This CDR3 is 15 amino acids long. Germline V gene data show CDR1 as MNHEY and CDR2 as SMNVEV (reference sequence). The CDR3 spells CASSFYRVAADTQYF. DNA of the CDR3: TGTGCCAGCAGTTTCTACAGGGTTGCCGCAGATACGCAGTATTTT.

In this sample, this clone turned up a few times. The V and J genes are TRBV6-6 and TRBJ1-4; D is uncertain. Germline V lookup: CDR1 MNHNY, CDR2 SVGAGI (reference sequence). This CDR3 region has 15 residues. With 0 bases removed from V and 0 bases from J, the gap between germline ends came to 5 bases. The CDR3 sequence: CASSYSLATNEKLFF. In DNA form, the CDR3 reads TGTGCCAGCAGTTACTCACTAGCAACTAATGAAAAACTGTTTTTT.